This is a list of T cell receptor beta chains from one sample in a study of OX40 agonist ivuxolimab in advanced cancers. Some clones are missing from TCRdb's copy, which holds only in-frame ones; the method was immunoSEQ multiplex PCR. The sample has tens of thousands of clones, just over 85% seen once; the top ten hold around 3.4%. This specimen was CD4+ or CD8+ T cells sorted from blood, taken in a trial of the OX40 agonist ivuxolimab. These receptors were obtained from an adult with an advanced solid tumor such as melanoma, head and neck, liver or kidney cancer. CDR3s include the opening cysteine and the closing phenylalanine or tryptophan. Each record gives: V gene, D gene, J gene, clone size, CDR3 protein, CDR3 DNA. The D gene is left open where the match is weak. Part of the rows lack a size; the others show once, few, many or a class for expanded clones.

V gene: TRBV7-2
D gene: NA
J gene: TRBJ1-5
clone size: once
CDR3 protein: CASSLGGGNQPQHF
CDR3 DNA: TGTGCCAGCAGCTTAGGAGGGGGCAATCAGCCCCAGCATTTT

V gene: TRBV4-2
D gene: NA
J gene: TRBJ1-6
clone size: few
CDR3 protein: CASSQVQNSVTNNSPLHF
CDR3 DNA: TGTGCCAGCAGCCAAGTCCAGAATTCCGTAACCAATAATTCACCCCTCCACTTT

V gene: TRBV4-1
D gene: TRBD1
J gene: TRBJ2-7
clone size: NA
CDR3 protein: CASSQVGRGMHEQYF
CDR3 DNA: TGCGCCAGCAGCCAAGTCGGCAGGGGGATGCACGAGCAGTACTTC

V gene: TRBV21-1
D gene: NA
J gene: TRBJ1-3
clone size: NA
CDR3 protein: CASSTNPRAPSDTIYF
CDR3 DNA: TGTGCCAGCAGCACCAACCCACGGGCTCCATCGGACACCATATATTTT

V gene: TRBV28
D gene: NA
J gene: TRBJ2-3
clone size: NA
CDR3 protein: CASTSSLDTDTQYF
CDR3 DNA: TGTGCCAGCACATCTAGCCTTGACACAGATACGCAGTATTTT

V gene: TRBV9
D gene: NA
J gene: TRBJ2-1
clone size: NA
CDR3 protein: CASSVGSLNEQFF
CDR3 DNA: TGTGCCAGCAGCGTAGGATCCTTGAATGAGCAGTTCTTC

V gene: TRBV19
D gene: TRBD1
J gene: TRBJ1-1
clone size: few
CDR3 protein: CASTPGGSEAFF
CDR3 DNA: TGTGCCAGTACCCCAGGGGGCTCTGAAGCTTTCTTT

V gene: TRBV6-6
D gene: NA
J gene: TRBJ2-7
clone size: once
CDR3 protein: CASSPRTNYEQYF
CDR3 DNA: TGTGCCAGCAGCCCCAGGACAAACTACGAGCAGTACTTC

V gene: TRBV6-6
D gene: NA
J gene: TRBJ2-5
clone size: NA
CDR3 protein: CASSLGRQSGTQYF
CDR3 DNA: TGTGCCAGCAGTTTAGGGCGGCAGTCTGGGACCCAGTACTTC

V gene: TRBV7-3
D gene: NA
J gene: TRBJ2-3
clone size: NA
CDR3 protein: CASSDSRSTDTQYF
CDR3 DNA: TGTGCCAGCAGCGATAGCAGGAGCACAGATACGCAGTATTTT

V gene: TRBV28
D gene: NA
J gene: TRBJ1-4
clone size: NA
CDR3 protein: CASSTPNEKLFF
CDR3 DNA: TGTGCCAGCAGTACGCCTAATGAAAAACTGTTTTTT

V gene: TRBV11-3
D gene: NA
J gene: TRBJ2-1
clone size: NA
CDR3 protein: CASSLVSTGGNEQFF
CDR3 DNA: TGTGCCAGCAGCTTAGTCTCGACAGGAGGGAATGAGCAGTTCTTC

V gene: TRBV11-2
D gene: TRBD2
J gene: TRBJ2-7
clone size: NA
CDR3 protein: CASRQGTSGSLSYEQYF
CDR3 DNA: TGTGCCAGCAGACAAGGGACTAGCGGGAGTCTGTCCTACGAGCAGTACTTC

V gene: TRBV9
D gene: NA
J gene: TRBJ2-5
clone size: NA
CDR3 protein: CASSARTGTQETQYF
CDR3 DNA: TGTGCCAGCAGCGCCCGCACAGGGACCCAAGAGACCCAGTACTTC

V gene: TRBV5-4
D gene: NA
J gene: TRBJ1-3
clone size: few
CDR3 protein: CASSDPSSGTVGNTIYF
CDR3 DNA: TGTGCCAGCAGCGACCCGTCGTCCGGGACCGTTGGAAACACCATATATTTT

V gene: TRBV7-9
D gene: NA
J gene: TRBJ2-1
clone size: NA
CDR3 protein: CASSSSGWDNEQFF
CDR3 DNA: TGTGCCAGCAGCTCCTCCGGCTGGGACAATGAGCAGTTCTTC

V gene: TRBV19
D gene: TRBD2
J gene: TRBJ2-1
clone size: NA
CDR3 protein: CASSLTSGGPNEQFF
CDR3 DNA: TGTGCCAGTAGCCTAACTAGCGGGGGTCCCAATGAGCAGTTCTTC

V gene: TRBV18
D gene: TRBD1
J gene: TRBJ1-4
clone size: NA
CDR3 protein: CASSPGQRNEKLFF
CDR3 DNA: TGTGCCAGCTCACCGGGACAGCGTAATGAAAAACTGTTTTTT

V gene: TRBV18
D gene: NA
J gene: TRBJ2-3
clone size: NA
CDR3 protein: CASSLHRYPSTDTQYF
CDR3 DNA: TGTGCCAGCTCACTTCACAGGTACCCCAGCACAGATACGCAGTATTTT

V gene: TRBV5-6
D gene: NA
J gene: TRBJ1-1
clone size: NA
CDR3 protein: CASSFFNSIKQNTEAFF
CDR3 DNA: TGTGCCAGCAGCTTCTTTAACAGTATAAAGCAGAACACTGAAGCTTTCTTT

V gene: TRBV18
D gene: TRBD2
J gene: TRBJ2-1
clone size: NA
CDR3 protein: CASSPRRTSGYNEQFF
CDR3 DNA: TGTGCCAGCTCACCACGAAGGACTAGCGGGTACAATGAGCAGTTCTTC

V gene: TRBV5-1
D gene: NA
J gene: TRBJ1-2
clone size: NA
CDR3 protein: CASSFSPGADYGYTF
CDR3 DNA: TGCGCCAGCAGCTTTAGCCCGGGGGCAGACTATGGCTACACCTTC

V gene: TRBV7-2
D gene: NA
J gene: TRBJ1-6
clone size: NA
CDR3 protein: CASSLNTHNSPLHF
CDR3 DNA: TGTGCCAGCAGCTTAAACACCCATAATTCACCCCTCCACTTT

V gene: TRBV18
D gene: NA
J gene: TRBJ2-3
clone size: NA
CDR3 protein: CASSPRLASDTQYF
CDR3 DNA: TGTGCCAGCTCACCAAGGCTAGCGTCAGATACGCAGTATTTT

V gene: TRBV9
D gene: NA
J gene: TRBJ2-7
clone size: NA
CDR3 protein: CASSVGPGSYEQYF
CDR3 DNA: TGTGCCAGCAGCGTAGGTCCAGGGTCCTACGAGCAGTACTTC

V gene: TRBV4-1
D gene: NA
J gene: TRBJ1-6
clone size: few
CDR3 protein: CASSQGGRSSSPLHF
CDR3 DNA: TGCGCCAGCAGCCAAGGAGGCAGGAGCAGCTCACCCCTCCACTTT

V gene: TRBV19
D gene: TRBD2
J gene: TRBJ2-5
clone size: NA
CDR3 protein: CASSVGLAERETQYF
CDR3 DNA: TGTGCCAGTAGTGTGGGACTAGCGGAACGGGAGACCCAGTACTTC

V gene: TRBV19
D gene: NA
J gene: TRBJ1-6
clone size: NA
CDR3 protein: CASSISEQTINSPLHF
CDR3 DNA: TGTGCCAGTAGTATCTCGGAGCAAACAATCAATTCACCCCTCCACTTT

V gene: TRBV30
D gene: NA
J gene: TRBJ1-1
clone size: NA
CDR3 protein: CAWSARRGGTEAFF
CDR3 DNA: TGTGCCTGGAGTGCCAGACGGGGGGGCACTGAAGCTTTCTTT

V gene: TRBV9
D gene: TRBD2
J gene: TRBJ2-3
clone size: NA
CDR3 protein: CASSVDQRGLDTQYF
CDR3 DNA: TGTGCCAGCAGCGTAGACCAGCGGGGTCTCGATACGCAGTATTTT

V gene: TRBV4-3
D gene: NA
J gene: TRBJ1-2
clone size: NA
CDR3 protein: CASSPYHSRALGYTF
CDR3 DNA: TGCGCCAGCAGCCCTTACCATTCTAGGGCTCTTGGCTACACCTTC

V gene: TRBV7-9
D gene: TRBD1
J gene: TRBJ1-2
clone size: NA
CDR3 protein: CASSGGMGGQSYGYTF
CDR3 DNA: TGTGCCAGCAGCGGAGGAATGGGGGGACAGAGCTATGGCTACACCTTC

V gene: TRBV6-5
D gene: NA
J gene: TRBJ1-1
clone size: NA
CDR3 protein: CASSYSKNTEAFF
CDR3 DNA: TGTGCCAGCAGTTACTCCAAAAACACTGAAGCTTTCTTT

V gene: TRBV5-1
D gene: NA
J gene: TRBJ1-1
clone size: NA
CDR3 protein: CASSWGREGSQVEAFF
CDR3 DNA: TGCGCCAGCAGCTGGGGCAGGGAGGGTTCCCAGGTTGAAGCTTTCTTT

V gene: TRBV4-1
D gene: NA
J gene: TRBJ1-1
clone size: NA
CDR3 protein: CASSLKNRETEAFF
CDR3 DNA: TGCGCCAGCAGTCTGAAAAACAGGGAGACTGAAGCTTTCTTT

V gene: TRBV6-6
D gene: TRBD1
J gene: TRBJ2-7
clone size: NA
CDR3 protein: CASRPGTGSYEQYF
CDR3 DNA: TGTGCCAGCAGGCCCGGGACAGGGTCCTACGAGCAGTACTTC

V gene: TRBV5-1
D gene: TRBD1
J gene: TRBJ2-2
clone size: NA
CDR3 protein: CASSPGQVSNTGELFF
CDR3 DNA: TGCGCCAGCAGCCCCGGACAGGTCTCGAACACCGGGGAGCTGTTTTTT

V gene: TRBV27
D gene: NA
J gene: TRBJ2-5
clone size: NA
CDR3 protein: CASRAVSGDLTLKTQYF
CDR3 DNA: TGTGCCAGCAGAGCAGTATCAGGGGATCTGACCCTAAAGACCCAGTACTTC

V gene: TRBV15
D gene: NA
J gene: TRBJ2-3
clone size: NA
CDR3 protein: CATSREYGLQDTQYF
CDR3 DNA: TGTGCCACCAGCAGGGAATATGGACTCCAAGATACGCAGTATTTT

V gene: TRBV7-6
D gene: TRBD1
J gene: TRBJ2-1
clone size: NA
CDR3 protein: CASSLVQGARGEQFF
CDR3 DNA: TGTGCCAGCAGCTTAGTCCAGGGGGCTCGTGGTGAGCAGTTCTTC

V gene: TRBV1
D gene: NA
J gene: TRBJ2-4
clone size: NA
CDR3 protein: CTHGPGTHIQYF
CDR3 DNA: TGCACCCACGGCCCGGGGACGCACATTCAGTACTTC

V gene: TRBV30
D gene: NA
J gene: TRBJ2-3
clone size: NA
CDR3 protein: CAWAKGGGTDTQYF
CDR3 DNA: TGTGCCTGGGCAAAAGGGGGGGGTACAGATACGCAGTATTTT

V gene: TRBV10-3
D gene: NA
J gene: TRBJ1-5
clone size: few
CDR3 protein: CAISESRQPGNQPQHF
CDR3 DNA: TGTGCCATCAGTGAGTCGAGGCAACCCGGGAATCAGCCCCAGCATTTT

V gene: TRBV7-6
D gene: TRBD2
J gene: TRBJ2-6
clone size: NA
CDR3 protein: CASSPGGSGANVLTF
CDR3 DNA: TGTGCCAGCAGCCCCGGGGGGTCTGGGGCCAACGTCCTGACTTTC

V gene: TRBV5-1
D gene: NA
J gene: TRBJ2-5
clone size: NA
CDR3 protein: CASSPNGGAGETQYF
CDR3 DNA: TGCGCCAGCAGCCCAAATGGGGGGGCCGGGGAGACCCAGTACTTC

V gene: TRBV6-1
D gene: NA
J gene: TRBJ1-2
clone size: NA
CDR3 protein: CASINGGGSSGYTF
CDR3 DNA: TGTGCCAGCATCAATGGTGGAGGGTCTAGTGGCTACACCTTC

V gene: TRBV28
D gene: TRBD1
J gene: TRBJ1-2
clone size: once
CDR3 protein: CASSPVGQGLSGYTF
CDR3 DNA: TGTGCCAGCAGTCCCGTCGGACAGGGATTGTCTGGCTACACCTTC